The rows below give T cell receptor beta chains drawn from one sample of a study of shared clonotypes between healthy human individuals. TCRdb's table, derived via immunoSEQ multiplex PCR, lists solely in-frame clones and lacks some. The sample holds 2,100,000 or so clones; approximately 95% are singletons and the top ten take approximately 0.13%. Material: naive CD4+ T cells sorted from blood. The receptors originated from a man younger than 30 in good health. Each CDR3 is given with its conserved first and last residue. A D gene is named only where the DNA matches it firmly. Size tells how often a clone was seen (once, few, many) or the class of an expanded clone, and some rows leave it out.

d_gene: -
v_gene: TRBV30
j_gene: TRBJ2-1
abundance: -
CDR3nt: TGTGCCTGGAGGGACCTGGGGGTGAGTGAGCAGTTCTTC
CDR3aa: CAWRDLGVSEQFF

d_gene: -
v_gene: TRBV18
j_gene: TRBJ1-2
abundance: -
CDR3nt: TGTGCCAGCTCACCAAAAGGGGCCACACGCGGGGAGCACTATGGCTACACCTTC
CDR3aa: CASSPKGATRGEHYGYTF

d_gene: -
v_gene: TRBV6-4
j_gene: TRBJ1-6
abundance: once
CDR3nt: TGTGCCAGCAGTGAACTGGGTATGAGGAATTCACCCCTCCACTTT
CDR3aa: CASSELGMRNSPLHF

d_gene: -
v_gene: TRBV5-4
j_gene: TRBJ1-6
abundance: -
CDR3nt: TGTGCCAGCAGCTGGGGGAGCTCCTATAATTCACCCCTCCACTTT
CDR3aa: CASSWGSSYNSPLHF

d_gene: TRBD1
v_gene: TRBV18
j_gene: TRBJ2-7
abundance: -
CDR3nt: TGTGCCAGCTCAACCGGGACAGAGGGCGAGCAGTACTTC
CDR3aa: CASSTGTEGEQYF

d_gene: TRBD2
v_gene: TRBV18
j_gene: TRBJ2-7
abundance: -
CDR3nt: TGTGCCAGCTCACCACCGAATTCCCCCCCTAGCGGGAGCCCCTACGAGCAGTACTTC
CDR3aa: CASSPPNSPPSGSPYEQYF

d_gene: TRBD2
v_gene: TRBV27
j_gene: TRBJ2-7
abundance: few
CDR3nt: TGTGCCAGCAGTCCCGGGGGGAGGAATTACGAGCAGTACTTC
CDR3aa: CASSPGGRNYEQYF

d_gene: -
v_gene: TRBV27
j_gene: TRBJ1-6
abundance: -
CDR3nt: TGTGCCAGCAGTTTAGAGCAGGGTAGCTATAATTCACCCCTCCACTTT
CDR3aa: CASSLEQGSYNSPLHF

d_gene: TRBD1
v_gene: TRBV6-6
j_gene: TRBJ1-6
abundance: -
CDR3nt: TGTGCCAGCAGTAGACTACAGGGGAATTCACCCCTCCACTTT
CDR3aa: CASSRLQGNSPLHF

d_gene: -
v_gene: TRBV6-5
j_gene: TRBJ1-2
abundance: -
CDR3nt: TGTGCCAGCAGTTACTCCCTGTGGGCGGGGGGGTATGGCTACACCTTC
CDR3aa: CASSYSLWAGGYGYTF

d_gene: -
v_gene: TRBV30
j_gene: TRBJ1-1
abundance: -
CDR3nt: TGTGCCTGGAGTGTATGGTGGGAGCTCGGCACAGCTTTCTTT
CDR3aa: CAWSVWWELGTAFF

d_gene: TRBD1
v_gene: TRBV25-1
j_gene: TRBJ1-3
abundance: -
CDR3nt: TGTGCCAGCAGACGGGACAGTTCAGGAAACACCATATATTTT
CDR3aa: CASRRDSSGNTIYF

d_gene: -
v_gene: TRBV10-3
j_gene: TRBJ2-1
abundance: -
CDR3nt: TGTGCCAGTAATAGCGGAACCAATGAGCAGTTCTTC
CDR3aa: CASNSGTNEQFF

d_gene: -
v_gene: TRBV7-2
j_gene: TRBJ1-3
abundance: -
CDR3nt: TGTGCCAGCAGCTTGTCTTCGGGAAACACCATATATTTT
CDR3aa: CASSLSSGNTIYF

d_gene: TRBD1
v_gene: TRBV7-9
j_gene: TRBJ1-2
abundance: -
CDR3nt: TGTGCCAGCAGCTTAGCGGGACAGGGGTCGATTGGCTACACCTTC
CDR3aa: CASSLAGQGSIGYTF

d_gene: TRBD1
v_gene: TRBV12-5
j_gene: TRBJ1-2
abundance: -
CDR3nt: TGTGCTAGTGGTTTGGTAATTCTTGGACAGGGGGGTGATGGCTACACCTTC
CDR3aa: CASGLVILGQGGDGYTF

d_gene: -
v_gene: TRBV21-1
j_gene: TRBJ2-7
abundance: -
CDR3nt: TGTGCCAGCAGCAAAGGAGGCTTGGGTACGGTGCGGGGCGACGAGCAGTACTTC
CDR3aa: CASSKGGLGTVRGDEQYF

d_gene: -
v_gene: TRBV30
j_gene: TRBJ1-3
abundance: -
CDR3nt: TGTGCATGGACTCCCATCTCTGGAAACACCATATATTTT
CDR3aa: CAWTPISGNTIYF

d_gene: -
v_gene: TRBV28
j_gene: TRBJ2-5
abundance: -
CDR3nt: TGTGCCAGCAGTGCTCTGGGGACCGGAGAGACCCAGTACTTC
CDR3aa: CASSALGTGETQYF

d_gene: -
v_gene: TRBV7-9
j_gene: TRBJ1-1
abundance: -
CDR3nt: TGTGCCAGCAGCTTAGAGAACACCCCGAACACTGAAGCTTTCTTT
CDR3aa: CASSLENTPNTEAFF

d_gene: -
v_gene: TRBV7-3
j_gene: TRBJ1-3
abundance: -
CDR3nt: TGTGCCAGGGCCTTGGAATTTGGAAACACCATATATTTT
CDR3aa: CARALEFGNTIYF

d_gene: -
v_gene: TRBV25-1
j_gene: TRBJ2-7
abundance: -
CDR3nt: TGTGCCAGCAGTGGACCCCTCACAGGCGAGCAGTACTTC
CDR3aa: CASSGPLTGEQYF

d_gene: -
v_gene: TRBV30
j_gene: TRBJ1-1
abundance: once
CDR3nt: TGTGCCTGGAGTGTACTTCTGAAGAACACTGAAGCTTTCTTT
CDR3aa: CAWSVLLKNTEAFF

d_gene: -
v_gene: TRBV6-1
j_gene: TRBJ1-1
abundance: once
CDR3nt: TGTGCCAGCAGTTTTTCAGGGATCCTGGATGAAGCTTTCTTT
CDR3aa: CASSFSGILDEAFF

d_gene: TRBD2
v_gene: TRBV7-9
j_gene: TRBJ2-1
abundance: -
CDR3nt: TGTGCCAGCAGCTTAGGGGGGACTAGCGGGACATACAATGAGCAGTTCTTC
CDR3aa: CASSLGGTSGTYNEQFF

d_gene: -
v_gene: TRBV27
j_gene: TRBJ1-4
abundance: -
CDR3nt: TGTGCCAGCAGTTTATTCAGGGTGGCTAATGAAAAACTGTTTTTT
CDR3aa: CASSLFRVANEKLFF

d_gene: TRBD1
v_gene: TRBV5-1
j_gene: TRBJ1-6
abundance: -
CDR3nt: TGCGCCAGCAGCTTGGGGGGACAGGGTCATTCACCCCTCCACTTT
CDR3aa: CASSLGGQGHSPLHF

d_gene: TRBD2
v_gene: TRBV7-2
j_gene: TRBJ2-1
abundance: -
CDR3nt: TGTGCCAGCAGCTTAGCTAGCGGGCTTTACAATGAGCAGTTCTTC
CDR3aa: CASSLASGLYNEQFF

d_gene: -
v_gene: TRBV2
j_gene: TRBJ2-7
abundance: -
CDR3nt: TGTGCCAGCAGTGTGAGGGCTGAGTGGAACGAGCAGTACTTC
CDR3aa: CASSVRAEWNEQYF

d_gene: -
v_gene: TRBV25-1
j_gene: TRBJ1-2
abundance: -
CDR3nt: TGTGCCAGCAGTGAATGGGGGGTAAACTATGGCTACACCTTC
CDR3aa: CASSEWGVNYGYTF

d_gene: -
v_gene: TRBV5-6
j_gene: TRBJ1-5
abundance: -
CDR3nt: TGTGCCAGCAGCTCCTCGGGCAGGTTAAACAATCAGCCCCAGCATTTT
CDR3aa: CASSSSGRLNNQPQHF

d_gene: -
v_gene: TRBV2
j_gene: TRBJ2-5
abundance: -
CDR3nt: TGTGCCAGCAGCTCAAGGCAGGGGAGTGGAGAGACCCAGTACTTC
CDR3aa: CASSSRQGSGETQYF

d_gene: -
v_gene: TRBV7-9
j_gene: TRBJ2-1
abundance: -
CDR3nt: TGTGCCAGCAGCTTAAGGGGTAGCTCCTACAATGAGCAGTTCTTC
CDR3aa: CASSLRGSSYNEQFF

d_gene: TRBD1
v_gene: TRBV10-3
j_gene: TRBJ1-1
abundance: -
CDR3nt: TGTGCCATCAGGGGACAGGGAAATCTGAACACTGAAGCTTTCTTT
CDR3aa: CAIRGQGNLNTEAFF

d_gene: TRBD1
v_gene: TRBV10-1
j_gene: TRBJ1-2
abundance: -
CDR3nt: TGCGCCAGCAGTGAGTCGATCGGACAGGACTATGGCTACACCTTC
CDR3aa: CASSESIGQDYGYTF

d_gene: -
v_gene: TRBV1
j_gene: TRBJ2-3
abundance: -
CDR3nt: TGCACCAGCAGCCAAGATCGCCCTAGCGGCTACAGCACAGATACGCAGTATTTT
CDR3aa: CTSSQDRPSGYSTDTQYF

d_gene: -
v_gene: TRBV6-6
j_gene: TRBJ1-6
abundance: -
CDR3nt: TGTGCCAGCATGCGGAGCTCCTATAATTCACCCCTCCACTTT
CDR3aa: CASMRSSYNSPLHF

d_gene: TRBD2
v_gene: TRBV6-1
j_gene: TRBJ2-7
abundance: -
CDR3nt: TGTGCCAGCAGTGCCTTGTCGTCCGGACCTGGCGGGGGGACCTACGAGCAGTACTTC
CDR3aa: CASSALSSGPGGGTYEQYF

d_gene: -
v_gene: TRBV2
j_gene: TRBJ2-3
abundance: -
CDR3nt: TGTGCGAGCAACCCGGAGTTCACAGATACGCAGTATTTT
CDR3aa: CASNPEFTDTQYF

d_gene: TRBD1
v_gene: TRBV6-1
j_gene: TRBJ2-5
abundance: -
CDR3nt: TGTGCCAGCAGTGAAGACAGGGGGCGGGAGACCCAGTACTTC
CDR3aa: CASSEDRGRETQYF

d_gene: -
v_gene: TRBV10-3
j_gene: TRBJ2-3
abundance: -
CDR3nt: TGTGCCATCAGCTTGGGGGGCCGCACAGATACGCAGTATTTT
CDR3aa: CAISLGGRTDTQYF

d_gene: -
v_gene: TRBV6-5
j_gene: TRBJ2-7
abundance: -
CDR3nt: TGTGCCAGCAGTCCCGTGGGGGTCGAGCAGTACTTC
CDR3aa: CASSPVGVEQYF